The T cell receptor (beta chain) under discussion was sequenced for a study of PD-L1 blockade in urothelial cancer. The repertoire was sequenced with immunoSEQ multiplex PCR; TCRdb's copy has only in-frame clones and lacks some. The sample includes 75,000 to 95,000 clones, 90% to 95% of them seen just once. This CDR3 spans 15 amino acids. J gave up 1 base and V 7 bases, and 11 bases lay outside the gene matches. Germline V gene sequence: CDR1 SGHRS, CDR2 YFSETQ. The chain is built from TRBV5-1 and TRBJ2-7, with TRBD1 identical over 7 bases. This sequence was found in a man aged 60-69 years with urothelial cancer. Sequenced material: PBMCs, taken around atezolizumab (anti-PD-L1) treatment. The CDR3: CASRDTGVGSYEQYF. Here the CDR3 DNA reads TGCGCCAGCCGAGATACAGGGGTTGGGTCCTACGAGCAGTACTTC.